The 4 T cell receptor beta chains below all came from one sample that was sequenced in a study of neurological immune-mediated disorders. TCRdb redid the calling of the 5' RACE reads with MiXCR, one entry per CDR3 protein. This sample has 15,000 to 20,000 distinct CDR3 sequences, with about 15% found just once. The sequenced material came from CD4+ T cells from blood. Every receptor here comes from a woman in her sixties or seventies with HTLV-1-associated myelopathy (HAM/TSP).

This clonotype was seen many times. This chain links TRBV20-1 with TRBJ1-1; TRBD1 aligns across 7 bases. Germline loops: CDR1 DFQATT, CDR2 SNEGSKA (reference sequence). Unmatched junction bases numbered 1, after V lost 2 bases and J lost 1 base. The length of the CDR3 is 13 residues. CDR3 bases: TGCAGTGCTAGACGGACAGGGAACACTGAAGCTTTCTTT. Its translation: CSARRTGNTEAFF.

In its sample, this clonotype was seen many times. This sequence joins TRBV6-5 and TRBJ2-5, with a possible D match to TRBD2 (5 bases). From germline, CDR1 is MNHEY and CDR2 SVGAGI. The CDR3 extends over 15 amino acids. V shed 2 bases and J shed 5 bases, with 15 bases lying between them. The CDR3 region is CASSYNRPGKETQYF. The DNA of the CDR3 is TGTGCCAGCAGTTACAATCGGCCGGGGAAGGAGACCCAGTACTTC.

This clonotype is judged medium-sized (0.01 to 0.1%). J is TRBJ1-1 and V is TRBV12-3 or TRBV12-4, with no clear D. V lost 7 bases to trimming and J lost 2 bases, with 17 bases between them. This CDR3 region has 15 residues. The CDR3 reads CASTPVTSLNTEAFF. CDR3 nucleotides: TGTGCCAGCACCCCCGTTACCTCCCTAAACACTGAAGCTTTCTTT.

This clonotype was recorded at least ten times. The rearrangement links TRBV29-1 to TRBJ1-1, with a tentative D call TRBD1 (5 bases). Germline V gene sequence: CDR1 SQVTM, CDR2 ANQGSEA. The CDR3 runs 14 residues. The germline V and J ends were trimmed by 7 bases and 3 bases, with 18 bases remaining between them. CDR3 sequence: CSAMIGHTDTEAFF. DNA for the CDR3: TGCAGCGCAATGATTGGACACACGGACACTGAAGCTTTCTTT.